This entry features one T cell receptor beta chain sequence. The data are from a study of blood T cell repertoires in COVID-19. Repertoires were generated with immunoSEQ multiplex PCR, while TCRdb's copy carries only in-frame clones and drops some. Of over 200,000 clones in the sample, about 80% were seen once. Trimming cost V 1 base and J 5 bases, with 11 bases left between them. Germline lookup yields CDR1 SGHAT and CDR2 FQNNGV. The CDR3 has 14 residues. Sequenced sample: PBMCs or T cells enriched from blood (not recorded which). The chain couples TRBV11-2 to TRBJ1-1; D not certain. The sequence derives from a man in his sixties who had recovered from COVID-19. The CDR3 sequence: CASSLAGGWTEAFF. CDR3 nucleotide sequence: TGTGCCAGCAGCTTAGCCGGCGGGTGGACTGAAGCTTTCTTT. Complete variable domain (other parts from reference TRBV11-2 and TRBJ1-1): EAGVAQSPRYKIIEKRQSVAFWCNPISGHATLYWYQQILGQGPKLLIQFQNNGVVDDSQLPKDRFSAERLKGVDSTLKIQPAKLEDSAVYLCASSLAGGWTEAFFGQGTRLTVV.